The entry that follows covers one T cell receptor (beta chain) sequence. The antigen remains unidentified. In TCRdb, the 5' RACE reads were re-called with MiXCR into one record per CDR3 protein. The data hold some 700,000 distinct CDR3 sequences, with 19% observed a single time. The source of the sample is a study of CD8 T cells in ankylosing spondylitis. General study findings and limits: Blood from ankylosing spondylitis patients appeared to carry a characteristic roughly eight-variant TCR beta motif.

The receptor was isolated from a male donor with ankylosing spondylitis. The sample taken for sequencing was blood, either unsorted or a sorted T cell fraction (not recorded which).

This CDR3 is CSALDRTEAFF. The CDR3 nucleotides are TGCAGTGCTTTAGACAGGACTGAAGCTTTCTTT. The chain joins TRBV20-1 to TRBJ1-1, with a possible D match to TRBD1 (6 bases). V was cut by 5 bases and J by 5 bases, with 9 bases left in between. Looked up from germline, CDR1 is DFQATT and CDR2 is SNEGSKA (reference sequence). The CDR3 consists of 11 residues.